This T cell receptor (beta chain) was identified during a study of T-cell reconstitution after alpha-beta-depleted transplantation in children. The sample holds a few counts of this clonotype. Preparing the TCRbeta library involved the use of unique molecular identifiers. TCRdb passed the PCR reads through MiXCR, listing each CDR3 protein once. The data hold around 530,000 distinct CDR3 sequences, with 32% observed a single time. The sequences come from PBMCs from the stem cell graft donor, collected from the stem cell graft. The sequence came from a human donor who donated a stem cell graft to a child with aplastic anemia.

CDR3 residues: CASSSPAVNTEAFF. The CDR3 nucleotides are TGTGCCAGCAGTTCCCCCGCAGTTAACACTGAAGCTTTCTTT. The chain is built from TRBV6-5 and TRBJ1-1; D remains unclear. There are 14 residues in the CDR3. The germline V gene encodes CDR1 MNHEY and CDR2 SVGAGI. The V gene lost 4 bases and the J gene lost 2 bases, with 11 bases spanning the gap.